This T cell receptor (beta chain) emerged from a study of cytomegalovirus exposure and HLA in healthy donors. Overall study results and limits: According to a subsequent analysis, TCR clusters from the first cohort were inclined to appear together in the 120 validation repertoires.

In the case of this clone: The antigen is unknown.

Germline lookup yields CDR1 MNHEY and CDR2 SMNVEV (reference sequence). V lost 4 bases and J 10 bases, leaving 11 bases between the germline ends. There are 12 residues in the CDR3. The method was immunoSEQ multiplex PCR; TCRdb's version includes in-frame clones alone and lacks a portion of them. The data show about 130,000 clones, roughly 89% seen once. The sequenced sample was PBMCs. The chain joins TRBV27 to TRBJ2-1; D ambiguous. This receptor was taken from a woman between 18 and 30 years old in good health and CMV-seronegative. The CDR3 nucleotides are TGTGCCAGCAGTTCACAGTGGCTGGAGCAGTTCTTC. The encoded protein is CASSSQWLEQFF.